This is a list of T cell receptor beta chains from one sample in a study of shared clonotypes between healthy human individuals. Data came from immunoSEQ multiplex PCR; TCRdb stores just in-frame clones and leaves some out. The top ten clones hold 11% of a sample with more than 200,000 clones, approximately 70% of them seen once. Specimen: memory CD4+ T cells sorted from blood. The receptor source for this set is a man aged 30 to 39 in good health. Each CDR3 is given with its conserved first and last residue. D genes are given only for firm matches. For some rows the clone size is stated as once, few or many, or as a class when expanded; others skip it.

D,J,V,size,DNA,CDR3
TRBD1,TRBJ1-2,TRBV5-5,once,TGTGCCAGCAGCCGGACTCTGACAGGGGACTATGGCTACACCTTC,CASSRTLTGDYGYTF
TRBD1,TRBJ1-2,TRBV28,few,TGTGCCAGCAGTTTGTTGGGTGGGGGACAGAACTATGGCTACACCTTC,CASSLLGGGQNYGYTF
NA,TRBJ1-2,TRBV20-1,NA,TGCAGTGCTAGATCATATGGCTACACCTTC,CSARSYGYTF
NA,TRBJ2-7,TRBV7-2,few,TGTGCCAGCAGCTCCCTAAGGGGATCCTACGAGCAGTACTTC,CASSSLRGSYEQYF
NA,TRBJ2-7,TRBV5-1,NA,TGCGCCAGCAGCCCTACGGGACCGGACTCCTACGAGCAGTACTTC,CASSPTGPDSYEQYF
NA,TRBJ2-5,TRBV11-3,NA,TGTGCCAGCAGCTCTGCAGGGCGTCCGGGGGAGACCCAGTACTTC,CASSSAGRPGETQYF
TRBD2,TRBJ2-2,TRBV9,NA,TGTGCCAGCACCCGGAGGACTAGCGGGAGTCTGGGGGAGCTGTTTTTT,CASTRRTSGSLGELFF
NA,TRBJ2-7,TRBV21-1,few,TGTGCCAGCAGCGAAAACCTTACAGGGGCGGAATACGAGCAGTACTTC,CASSENLTGAEYEQYF
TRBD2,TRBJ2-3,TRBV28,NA,TGTGCCAGCACCCTAGCGGGAGGAGGGGGCATTTGGAATACGCAGTATTTT,CASTLAGGGGIWNTQYF
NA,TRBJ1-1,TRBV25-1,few,TGTGCCAGCAAAGGCCGGGGCACTGAAGCTTTCTTT,CASKGRGTEAFF
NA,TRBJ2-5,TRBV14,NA,TGTGCCAGCAGCCAATTTCTCCAAGAGACCCAGTACTTC,CASSQFLQETQYF
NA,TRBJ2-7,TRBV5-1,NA,TGCGCCAGCAGCCCCGGGGGCCGCGAATCCTACGAGCAGTACTTC,CASSPGGRESYEQYF
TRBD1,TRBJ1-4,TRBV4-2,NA,TGTGCCAGCAGCCAAGACGGACAGGGATTAAATGAAAAACTGTTTTTT,CASSQDGQGLNEKLFF
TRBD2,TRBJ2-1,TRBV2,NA,TGTGCCAGCAGAAAACTAGCGGGAGGTCTTTCCTACAATGAGCAGTTCTTC,CASRKLAGGLSYNEQFF
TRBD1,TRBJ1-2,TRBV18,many,TGTGCCAGCTCACCAGGGTCGGCATTCGGCCAGGGGGATGGCTACACCTTC,CASSPGSAFGQGDGYTF
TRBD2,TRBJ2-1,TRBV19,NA,TGTGCCAGTAGAGCTAGAGCGGGATCCAGCGGTGAGCAGTTCTTC,CASRARAGSSGEQFF
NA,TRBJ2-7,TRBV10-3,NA,TGTGCCATCAGTGCGCAGGTGAGCTCCTACGAGCAGTACTTC,CAISAQVSSYEQYF
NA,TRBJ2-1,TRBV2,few,TGTGCCAGCTCAGCGGAGGGCACCTACAATGAGCAGTTCTTC,CASSAEGTYNEQFF
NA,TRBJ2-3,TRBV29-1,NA,TGCAGCGTTGACCGACTACTTCGCACAGATACGCAGTATTTT,CSVDRLLRTDTQYF
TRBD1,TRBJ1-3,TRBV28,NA,TGTGCCAGCAGCCTAACGGGGACAGGGCGGTTGGGAAACACCATATATTTT,CASSLTGTGRLGNTIYF
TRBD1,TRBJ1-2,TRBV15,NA,TGTGCCACCAGCCCGACAGGGAACTATGGCTACACCTTC,CATSPTGNYGYTF
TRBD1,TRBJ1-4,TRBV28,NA,TGTGCCAGCAGTACGACCGGGACAGGGGCTGAAAAACTGTTTTTT,CASSTTGTGAEKLFF